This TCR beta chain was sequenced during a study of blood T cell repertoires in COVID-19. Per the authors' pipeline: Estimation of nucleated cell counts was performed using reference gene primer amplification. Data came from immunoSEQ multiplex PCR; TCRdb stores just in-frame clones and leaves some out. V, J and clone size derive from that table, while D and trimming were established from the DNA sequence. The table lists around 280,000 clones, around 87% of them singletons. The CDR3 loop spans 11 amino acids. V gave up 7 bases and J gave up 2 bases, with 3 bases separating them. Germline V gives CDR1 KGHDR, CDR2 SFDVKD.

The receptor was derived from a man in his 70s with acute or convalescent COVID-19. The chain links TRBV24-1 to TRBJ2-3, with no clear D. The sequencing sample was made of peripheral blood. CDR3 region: CATSFTDTQYF. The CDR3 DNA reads TGTGCCACCAGCTTCACAGATACGCAGTATTTT.